Listed below are T cell receptor beta chains from one sample, sequenced in a study of blood T cell repertoires in COVID-19. Some clones are missing from TCRdb's copy, which holds only in-frame ones; the method was immunoSEQ multiplex PCR. The sample yields 360,000 or so clones, roughly 87% seen once. The sequenced material came from PBMCs or T cells enriched from blood (not recorded which). Every receptor here comes from a woman aged 25-40 years who had recovered from COVID-19. Each CDR3 is given with its conserved first and last residue. A D gene is named only where the DNA matches it firmly.

DNA	CDR3	V	J	D
TGCGCCAGCAGCCAGGGACCAGCCGGACTACCCTACGAGCAGTACTTC	CASSQGPAGLPYEQYF	TRBV4-1	TRBJ2-7	NA
TGTGCCAGTAGTATGGACAGGGGCCACCAAGAGACCCAGTACTTC	CASSMDRGHQETQYF	TRBV19	TRBJ2-5	TRBD1
TGTGCCAGCAGCTTGGAAGGAGAGGATCAGCCCCAGCATTTT	CASSLEGEDQPQHF	TRBV5-4	TRBJ1-5	NA
TGCGCCAGCATCCCCCGGGGGGCTCTAAATCAGCCCCAGCATTTT	CASIPRGALNQPQHF	TRBV10-1	TRBJ1-5	NA
TGTGCCAGCAACCCCATCCCGGGCACTGAAGCTTTCTTT	CASNPIPGTEAFF	TRBV28	TRBJ1-1	NA
TGCGCCAGCAGCCCCGGACAGGGAAACAATGAGCAGTTCTTC	CASSPGQGNNEQFF	TRBV5-1	TRBJ2-1	TRBD1
TGTGCCAGCAGCTTAGCTAGCCATATGAGCACCGGGGAGCTGTTTTTT	CASSLASHMSTGELFF	TRBV7-8	TRBJ2-2	NA
TGTGCCAGCAGCCTTTCCGGGACAGGGTCCTACGAGCAGTACTTC	CASSLSGTGSYEQYF	TRBV11-3	TRBJ2-7	TRBD1
TGCGCCAGCAGCCCAGGAGACAGGGAGCACACTGAAGCTTTCTTT	CASSPGDREHTEAFF	TRBV5-1	TRBJ1-1	TRBD1
TGTGCCAGCACCCGGGACACACAAGAGACCCAGTACTTC	CASTRDTQETQYF	TRBV6-5	TRBJ2-5	NA
TGTGCCAGCAGTTCCCACACAGTTAACTATGGCTACACCTTC	CASSSHTVNYGYTF	TRBV28	TRBJ1-2	NA
TGTGCCAGCAACCTGGGGGGGTTCACCTACAATGAGCAGTTCTTC	CASNLGGFTYNEQFF	TRBV5-4	TRBJ2-1	TRBD2
TGCGCCAGCGGGCCCACAGGGGGCATTGGGTACAATGAGCAGTTCTTC	CASGPTGGIGYNEQFF	TRBV5-1	TRBJ2-1	TRBD1
TGTGCCAGCAGTACAGGGGGCGCCTATGGCTACACCTTC	CASSTGGAYGYTF	TRBV2	TRBJ1-2	TRBD1
TGTGCCAGCTCGGAGGGAGGTAGCACAGATACGCAGTATTTT	CASSEGGSTDTQYF	TRBV6-5	TRBJ2-3	NA